These T cell receptor beta chains were read from a single sample in a study of blood T cell repertoires in COVID-19. Sequencing used immunoSEQ multiplex PCR; TCRdb keeps in-frame clones, though not all of them. Of about 220,000 clones in the sample, 82% were seen once. The specimen sequenced was PBMCs or T cells enriched from blood (not recorded which). Source of these receptors: a woman in her fifties or sixties who had recovered from COVID-19. The CDR3 runs from the conserved cysteine through the conserved F or W. The order of the fields is clone size, J gene, V gene, CDR3 protein. Clone size, where shown, is once, few, many, or a class for clones that have expanded.

clone_size: .; j_call: TRBJ1-3; v_call: TRBV6-5; cdr3_aa: CASSGGSFSGNTIYF
clone_size: .; j_call: TRBJ2-2; v_call: TRBV10-3; cdr3_aa: CAIALAQGGGELFF
clone_size: .; j_call: TRBJ1-5; v_call: TRBV4-2; cdr3_aa: CASSQGLDRGSLSNQPQHF
clone_size: .; j_call: TRBJ2-7; v_call: TRBV6-5; cdr3_aa: CASSYSTGMVIYEQYF
clone_size: once; j_call: TRBJ2-2; v_call: TRBV2; cdr3_aa: CASTEHPSRDTGELFF
clone_size: .; j_call: TRBJ2-1; v_call: TRBV7-9; cdr3_aa: CASRAGTRGDEQFF
clone_size: .; j_call: TRBJ1-2; v_call: TRBV6-4; cdr3_aa: CASSDSRRGGYTF
clone_size: .; j_call: TRBJ2-1; v_call: TRBV5-1; cdr3_aa: CASSPTRASYNEQFF
clone_size: .; j_call: TRBJ2-5; v_call: TRBV15; cdr3_aa: CATSRVPLSSLRETQYF
clone_size: .; j_call: TRBJ1-1; v_call: TRBV4-1; cdr3_aa: CASSQREGVNTEAFF
clone_size: .; j_call: TRBJ1-3; v_call: TRBV7-9; cdr3_aa: CASSPPGTGATSGNTIYF
clone_size: .; j_call: TRBJ1-2; v_call: TRBV7-2; cdr3_aa: CASSLLQNYGYTF
clone_size: .; j_call: TRBJ2-4; v_call: TRBV11-2; cdr3_aa: CASSLGGSEGAKNIQYF
clone_size: .; j_call: TRBJ1-2; v_call: TRBV4-1; cdr3_aa: CASHSAVGLGYGYTF
clone_size: few; j_call: TRBJ1-5; v_call: TRBV5-1; cdr3_aa: CASSAGQGQPQHF
clone_size: .; j_call: TRBJ2-1; v_call: TRBV30; cdr3_aa: CAWNTGGNEQFF